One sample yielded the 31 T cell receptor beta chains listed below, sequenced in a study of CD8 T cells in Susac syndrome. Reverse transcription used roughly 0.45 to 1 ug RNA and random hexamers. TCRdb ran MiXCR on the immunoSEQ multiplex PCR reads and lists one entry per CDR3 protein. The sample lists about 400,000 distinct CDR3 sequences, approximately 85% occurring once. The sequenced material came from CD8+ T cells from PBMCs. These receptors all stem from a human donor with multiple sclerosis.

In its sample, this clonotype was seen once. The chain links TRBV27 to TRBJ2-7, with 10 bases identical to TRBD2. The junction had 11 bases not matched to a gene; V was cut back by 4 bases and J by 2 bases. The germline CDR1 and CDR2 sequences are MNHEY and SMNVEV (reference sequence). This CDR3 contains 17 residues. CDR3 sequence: CASSSNFGLAVTYEQYF. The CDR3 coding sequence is TGTGCCAGCAGTTCGAACTTCGGACTAGCGGTGACCTACGAGCAGTACTTC.

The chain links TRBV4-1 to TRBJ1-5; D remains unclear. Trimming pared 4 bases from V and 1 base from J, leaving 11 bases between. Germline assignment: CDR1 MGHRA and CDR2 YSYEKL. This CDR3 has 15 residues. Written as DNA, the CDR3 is TGCGCCAGCAGCCCCGACTCAAGGAGCAATCAGCCCCAGCATTTT. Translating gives CASSPDSRSNQPQHF.

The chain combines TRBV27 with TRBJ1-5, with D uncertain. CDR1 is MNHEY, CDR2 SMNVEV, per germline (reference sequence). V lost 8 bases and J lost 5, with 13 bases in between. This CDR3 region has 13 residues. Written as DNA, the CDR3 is TGTGCCAGCGGCGCCAGCAGTCATCAGCCCCAGCATTTT. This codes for CASGASSHQPQHF.

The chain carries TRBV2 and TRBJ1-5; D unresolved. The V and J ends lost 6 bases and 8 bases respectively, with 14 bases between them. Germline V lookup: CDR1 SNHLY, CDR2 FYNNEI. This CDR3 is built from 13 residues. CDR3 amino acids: CASSQPLSEPQHF. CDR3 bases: TGTGCCAGCAGCCAACCACTTTCGGAGCCCCAGCATTTT.

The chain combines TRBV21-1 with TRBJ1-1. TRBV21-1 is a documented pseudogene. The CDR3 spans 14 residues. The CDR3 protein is CASSHPKTDTEAFF. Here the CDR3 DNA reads TGTGCCAGCAGTCACCCGAAAACGGACACTGAAGCTTTCTTT.

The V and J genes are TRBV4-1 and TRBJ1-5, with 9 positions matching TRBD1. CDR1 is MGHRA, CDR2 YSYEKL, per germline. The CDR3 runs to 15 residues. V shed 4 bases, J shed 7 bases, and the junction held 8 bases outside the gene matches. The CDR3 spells CASSPRTGESQPQHF. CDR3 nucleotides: TGCGCCAGCAGCCCCCGGACAGGGGAGAGCCAGCCCCAGCATTTT.

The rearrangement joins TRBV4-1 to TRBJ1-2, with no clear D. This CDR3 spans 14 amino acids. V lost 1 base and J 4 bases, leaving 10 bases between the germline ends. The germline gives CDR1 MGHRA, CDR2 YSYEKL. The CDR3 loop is CASSQGLPLYGYTF. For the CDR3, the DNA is TGCGCCAGCAGCCAAGGACTTCCCCTCTATGGCTACACCTTC.

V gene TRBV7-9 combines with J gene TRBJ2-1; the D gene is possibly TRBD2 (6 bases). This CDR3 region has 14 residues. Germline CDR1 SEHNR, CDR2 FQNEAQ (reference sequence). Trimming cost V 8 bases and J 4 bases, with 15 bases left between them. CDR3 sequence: CASHSGSGYNEQFF. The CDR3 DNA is TGTGCCAGCCATAGCGGATCGGGGTACAATGAGCAGTTCTTC.

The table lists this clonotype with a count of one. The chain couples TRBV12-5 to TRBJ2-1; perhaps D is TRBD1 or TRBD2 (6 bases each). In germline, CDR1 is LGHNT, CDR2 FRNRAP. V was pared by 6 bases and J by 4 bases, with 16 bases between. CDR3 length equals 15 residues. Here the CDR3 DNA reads TGTGCTAGTGGCAGGGACTCCAGGGGTTACAATGAGCAGTTCTTC. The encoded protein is CASGRDSRGYNEQFF.

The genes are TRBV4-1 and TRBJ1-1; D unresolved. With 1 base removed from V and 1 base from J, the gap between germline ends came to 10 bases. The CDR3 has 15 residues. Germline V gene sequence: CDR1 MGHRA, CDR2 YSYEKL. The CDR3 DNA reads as TGCGCCAGCAGCCAAGGTTGGAACGCGAACACTGAAGCTTTCTTT. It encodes CASSQGWNANTEAFF.

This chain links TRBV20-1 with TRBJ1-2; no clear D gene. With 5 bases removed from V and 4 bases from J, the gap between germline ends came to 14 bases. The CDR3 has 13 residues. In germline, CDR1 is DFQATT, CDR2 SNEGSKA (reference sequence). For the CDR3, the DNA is TGCAGTGCTGACCCAGTGAGTGCCTATGGCTACACCTTC. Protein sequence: CSADPVSAYGYTF.

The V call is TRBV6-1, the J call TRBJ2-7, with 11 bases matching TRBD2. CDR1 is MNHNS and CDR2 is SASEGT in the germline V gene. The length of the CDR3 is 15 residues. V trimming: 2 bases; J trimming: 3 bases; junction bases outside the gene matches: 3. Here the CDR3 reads CASSEIAGGYYEQYF. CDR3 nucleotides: TGTGCCAGCAGTGAAATAGCGGGAGGGTACTACGAGCAGTACTTC.

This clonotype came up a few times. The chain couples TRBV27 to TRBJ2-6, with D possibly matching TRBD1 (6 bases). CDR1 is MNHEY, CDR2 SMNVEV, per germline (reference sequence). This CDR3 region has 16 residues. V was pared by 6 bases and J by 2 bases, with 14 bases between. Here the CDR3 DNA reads TGTGCCAGCAGCCCGCAGGGGTTGACTGGGGCCAACGTCCTGACTTTC. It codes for CASSPQGLTGANVLTF.

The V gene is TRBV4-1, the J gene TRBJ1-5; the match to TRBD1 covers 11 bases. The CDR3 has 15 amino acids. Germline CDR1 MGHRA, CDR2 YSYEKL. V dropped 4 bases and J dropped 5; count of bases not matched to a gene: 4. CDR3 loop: CASSPPDRGHQPQHF. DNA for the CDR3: TGCGCCAGCAGCCCTCCGGACAGGGGGCATCAGCCCCAGCATTTT.

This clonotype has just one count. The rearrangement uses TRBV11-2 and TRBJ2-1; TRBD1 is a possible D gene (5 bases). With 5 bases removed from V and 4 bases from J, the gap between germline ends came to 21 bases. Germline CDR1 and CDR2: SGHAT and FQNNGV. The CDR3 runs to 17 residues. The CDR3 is CASSTPGWGRGYNEQFF. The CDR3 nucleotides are TGTGCCAGCAGCACCCCCGGATGGGGAAGGGGATACAATGAGCAGTTCTTC.

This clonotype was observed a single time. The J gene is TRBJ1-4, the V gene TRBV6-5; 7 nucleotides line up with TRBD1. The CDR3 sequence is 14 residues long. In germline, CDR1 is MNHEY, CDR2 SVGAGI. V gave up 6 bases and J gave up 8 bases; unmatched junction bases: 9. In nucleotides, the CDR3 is TGTGCCAGCAGAAACAGGGGATATGGAGAAAAACTGTTTTTT. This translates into CASRNRGYGEKLFF.

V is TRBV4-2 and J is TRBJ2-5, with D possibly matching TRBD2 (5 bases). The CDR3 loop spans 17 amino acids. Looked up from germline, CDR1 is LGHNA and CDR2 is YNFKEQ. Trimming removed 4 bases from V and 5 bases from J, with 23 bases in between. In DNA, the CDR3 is TGTGCCAGCAGCCTGATGGACGGTATTGAAACGGGGGAGACCCAGTACTTC. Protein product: CASSLMDGIETGETQYF.

This CDR3 reads CASSESIGAMAFF. In nucleotides, the CDR3 is TGTGCCAGCAGTGAAAGTATCGGGGCAATGGCTTTCTTT. J is TRBJ1-1 and V is TRBV2; D may be TRBD1 (5 bases). CDR3 size: 13 residues. The germline gives CDR1 SNHLY, CDR2 FYNNEI. V was clipped by 2 bases and J by 11 bases, with 15 bases between them.

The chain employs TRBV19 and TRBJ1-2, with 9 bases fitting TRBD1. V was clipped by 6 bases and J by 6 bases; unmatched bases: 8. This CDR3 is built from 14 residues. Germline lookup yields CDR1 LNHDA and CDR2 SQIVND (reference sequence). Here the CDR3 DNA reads TGTGCCAGTAGCCACGGGACAGGGTTGAATGGCTACACCTTC. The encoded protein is CASSHGTGLNGYTF. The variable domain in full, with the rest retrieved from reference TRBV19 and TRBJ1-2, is DGGITQSPKYLFRKEGQNVTLSCEQNLNHDAMYWYRQDPGQGLRLIYYSQIVNDFQKGDIAEGYSVSREKKESFPLTVTSAQKNPTAFYLCASSHGTGLNGYTFGSGTRLTVV.

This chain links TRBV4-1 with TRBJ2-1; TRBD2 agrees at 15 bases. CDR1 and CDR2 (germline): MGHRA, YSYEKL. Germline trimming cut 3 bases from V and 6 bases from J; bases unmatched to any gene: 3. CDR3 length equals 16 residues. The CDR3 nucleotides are TGCGCCAGCAGCCACCAGGGACTAGCGGGAGGCAATGAGCAGTTCTTC. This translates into CASSHQGLAGGNEQFF.

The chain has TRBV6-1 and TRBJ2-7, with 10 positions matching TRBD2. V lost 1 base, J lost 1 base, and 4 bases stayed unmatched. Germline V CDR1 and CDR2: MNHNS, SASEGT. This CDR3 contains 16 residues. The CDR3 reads CASSEDISGGSYEQYF. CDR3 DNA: TGTGCCAGCAGTGAAGACATTAGCGGGGGGTCCTACGAGCAGTACTTC.

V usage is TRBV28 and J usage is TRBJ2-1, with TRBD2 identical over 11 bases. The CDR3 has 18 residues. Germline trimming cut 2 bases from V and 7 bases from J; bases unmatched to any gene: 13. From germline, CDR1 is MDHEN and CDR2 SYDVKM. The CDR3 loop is CASSLGGLAVTKPNEQFF. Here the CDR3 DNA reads TGTGCCAGCAGTTTAGGGGGACTAGCGGTCACCAAACCAAATGAGCAGTTCTTC.

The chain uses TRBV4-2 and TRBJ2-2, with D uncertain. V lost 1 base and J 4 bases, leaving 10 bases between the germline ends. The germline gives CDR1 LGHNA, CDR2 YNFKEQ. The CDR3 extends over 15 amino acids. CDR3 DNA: TGTGCCAGCAGCCAAGGGGAACTCCTCACCGGGGAGCTGTTTTTT. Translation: CASSQGELLTGELFF.

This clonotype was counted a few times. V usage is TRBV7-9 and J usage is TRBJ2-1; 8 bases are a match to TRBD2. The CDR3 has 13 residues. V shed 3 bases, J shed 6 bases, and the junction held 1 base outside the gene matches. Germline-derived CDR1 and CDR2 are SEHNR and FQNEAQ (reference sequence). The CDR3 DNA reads TGTGCCAGCAGCTTCGGGGGGGTCAATGAGCAGTTCTTC. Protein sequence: CASSFGGVNEQFF.

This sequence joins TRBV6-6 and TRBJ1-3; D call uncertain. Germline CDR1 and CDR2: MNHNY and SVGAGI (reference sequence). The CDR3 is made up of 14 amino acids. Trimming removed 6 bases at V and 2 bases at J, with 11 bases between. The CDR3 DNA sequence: TGTGCCAGCAGCTTGGCCTCGACTGGAAACACCATATATTTT. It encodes CASSLASTGNTIYF.

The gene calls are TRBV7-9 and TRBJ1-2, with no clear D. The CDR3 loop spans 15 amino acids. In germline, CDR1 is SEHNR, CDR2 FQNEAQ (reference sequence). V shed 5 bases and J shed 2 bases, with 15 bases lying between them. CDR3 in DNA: TGTGCCAGCAGCATCAGGATCGACGAAAACTATGGCTACACCTTC. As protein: CASSIRIDENYGYTF.

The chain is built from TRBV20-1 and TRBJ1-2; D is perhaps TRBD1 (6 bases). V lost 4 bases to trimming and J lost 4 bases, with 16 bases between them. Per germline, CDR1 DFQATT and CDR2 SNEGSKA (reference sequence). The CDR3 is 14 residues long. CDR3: CSATGGRGGYGYTF. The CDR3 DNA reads TGCAGTGCTACGGGGGGCAGGGGCGGCTATGGCTACACCTTC.

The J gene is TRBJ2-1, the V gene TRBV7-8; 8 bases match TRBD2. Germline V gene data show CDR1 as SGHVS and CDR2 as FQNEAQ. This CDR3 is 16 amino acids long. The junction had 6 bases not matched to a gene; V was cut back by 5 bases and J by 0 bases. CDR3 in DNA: TGTGCCAGCAGCATTCGGACTAGCTACTCCTACAATGAGCAGTTCTTC. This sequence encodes CASSIRTSYSYNEQFF. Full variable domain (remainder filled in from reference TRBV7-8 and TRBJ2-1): GAGVSQSPRYKVAKRGQDVALRCDPISGHVSLFWYQQALGQGPEFLTYFQNEAQLDKSGLPSDRFFAERPEGSVSTLKIQRTQQEDSAVYLCASSIRTSYSYNEQFFGPGTRLTVL.

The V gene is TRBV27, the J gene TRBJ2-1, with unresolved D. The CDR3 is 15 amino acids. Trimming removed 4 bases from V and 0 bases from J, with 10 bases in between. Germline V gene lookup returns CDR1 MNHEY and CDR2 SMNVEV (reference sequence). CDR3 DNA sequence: TGTGCCAGCAGTTCGCTCCGTGACTCCTACAATGAGCAGTTCTTC. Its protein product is CASSSLRDSYNEQFF.

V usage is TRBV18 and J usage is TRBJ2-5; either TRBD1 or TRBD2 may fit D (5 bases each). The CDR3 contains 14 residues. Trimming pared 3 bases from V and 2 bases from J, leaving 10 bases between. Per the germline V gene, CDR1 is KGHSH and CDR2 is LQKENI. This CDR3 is CASSPRDGQETQYF. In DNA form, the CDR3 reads TGTGCCAGCTCACCCCGGGACGGGCAAGAGACCCAGTACTTC.

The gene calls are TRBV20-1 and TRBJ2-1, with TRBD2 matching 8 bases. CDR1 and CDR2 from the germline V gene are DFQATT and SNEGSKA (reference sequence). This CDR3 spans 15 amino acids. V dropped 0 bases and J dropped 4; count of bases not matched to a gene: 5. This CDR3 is CSARDLGLAYNEQFF. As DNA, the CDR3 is TGCAGTGCTAGAGATCTAGGACTAGCATACAATGAGCAGTTCTTC.